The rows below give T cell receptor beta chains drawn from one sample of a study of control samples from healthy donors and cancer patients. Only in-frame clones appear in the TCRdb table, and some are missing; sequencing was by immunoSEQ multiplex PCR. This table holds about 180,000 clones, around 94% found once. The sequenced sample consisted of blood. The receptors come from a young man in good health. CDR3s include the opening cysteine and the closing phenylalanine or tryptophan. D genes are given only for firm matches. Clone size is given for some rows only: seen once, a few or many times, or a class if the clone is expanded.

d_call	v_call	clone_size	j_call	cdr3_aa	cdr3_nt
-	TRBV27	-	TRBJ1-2	CASSLRTGFGYTF	TGTGCCAGCAGTCTACGAACAGGGTTTGGCTACACCTTC
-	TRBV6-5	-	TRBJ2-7	CASSLSGTKGEQYF	TGTGCCAGCAGTCTTAGCGGCACAAAGGGCGAGCAGTACTTC
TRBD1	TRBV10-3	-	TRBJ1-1	CAISDLTGGQGNTEAFF	TGTGCCATCAGTGACCTCACAGGGGGTCAGGGAAACACTGAAGCTTTCTTT
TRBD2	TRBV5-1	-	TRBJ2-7	CASSLSSGGFNEQYF	TGCGCCAGCAGTTTATCTAGCGGGGGGTTCAACGAGCAGTACTTC
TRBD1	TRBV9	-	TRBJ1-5	CASSVSGTGDQPQHF	TGTGCCAGCAGCGTAAGCGGGACAGGGGATCAGCCCCAGCATTTT
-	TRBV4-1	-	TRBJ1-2	CASSQVIRASWNGYTF	TGCGCCAGCAGCCAGGTTATTCGGGCCAGCTGGAATGGCTACACCTTC
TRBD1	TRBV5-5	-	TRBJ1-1	CASSLLAGGLNTEAFF	TGTGCCAGCAGCTTGCTAGCAGGGGGCCTTAACACTGAAGCTTTCTTT
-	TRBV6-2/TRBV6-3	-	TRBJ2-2	CASSYSKGGPGELFF	TGTGCCAGCAGTTACTCGAAGGGGGGGCCCGGGGAGCTGTTTTTT
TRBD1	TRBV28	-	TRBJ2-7	CASSLARGLLYEQYF	TGTGCCAGCAGTTTAGCCAGGGGGCTACTCTACGAGCAGTACTTC
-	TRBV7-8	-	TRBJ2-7	CASSLIQASSYEQYF	TGTGCCAGCAGCTTAATACAGGCCAGCTCCTACGAGCAGTACTTC
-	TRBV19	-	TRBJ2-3	CASSPYYPQGTQYF	TGTGCCAGTAGTCCCTACTACCCACAAGGTACGCAGTATTTT
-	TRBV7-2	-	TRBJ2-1	CASSRGSSYNEQFF	TGTGCCAGCAGTAGGGGGAGCTCCTACAATGAGCAGTTCTTC
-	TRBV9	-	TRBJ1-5	CASSVRPGDQPQHF	TGTGCCAGCAGCGTAAGACCAGGGGATCAGCCCCAGCATTTT
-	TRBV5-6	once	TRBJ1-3	CASSPPEPGNTIYF	TGTGCCAGCAGCCCGCCGGAGCCTGGAAACACCATATATTTT
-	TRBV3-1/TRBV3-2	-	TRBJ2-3	CASSRVDTQYF	TGTGCCAGCAGCAGAGTAGATACGCAGTATTTT
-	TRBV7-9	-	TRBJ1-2	CASSLNSRGYTF	TGTGCCAGCAGCTTAAACTCTCGGGGCTACACCTTC
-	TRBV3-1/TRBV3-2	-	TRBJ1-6	CASSRVGSYNSPLHF	TGTGCCAGCAGCCGGGTTGGCTCCTATAATTCACCCCTCCACTTT
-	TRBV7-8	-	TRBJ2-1	CASSPRTGTYNEQFF	TGTGCCAGCAGCCCACGAACGGGCACCTACAATGAGCAGTTCTTC
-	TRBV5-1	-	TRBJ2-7	CASSFLVLGGDEQYF	TGCGCCAGCAGCTTTCTAGTCCTCGGGGGCGACGAGCAGTACTTC
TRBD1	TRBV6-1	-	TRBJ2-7	CASSVAPGTGGYEQYF	TGTGCCAGCAGTGTTGCTCCCGGGACAGGGGGCTACGAGCAGTACTTC
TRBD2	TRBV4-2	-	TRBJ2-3	CASSQDLGLITDTQYF	TGTGCCAGCAGCCAAGACCTGGGACTAATCACAGATACGCAGTATTTT
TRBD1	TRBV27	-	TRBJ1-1	CASRTGGDGNTEAFF	TGTGCCAGCCGGACAGGCGGCGATGGAAACACTGAAGCTTTCTTT
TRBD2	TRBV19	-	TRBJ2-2	CASSMLAGGPGELFF	TGTGCCAGTAGTATGCTAGCGGGGGGGCCCGGGGAGCTGTTTTTT